This T cell receptor beta chain is from a study of shared clonotypes between healthy human individuals. Overall study context: Plates per donor: three CD4 naive, three CD4 memory, two CD8 naive, one CD8 memory. Study results and limitations: As a rule, naive subsets had a larger estimated richness than memory subsets. Between a few donors, naive CD4 clonotypes were shared at a level of about 5%. Generation probabilities were higher for clonotypes shared across all four sorted-subset donors than for unshared ones.

This CDR3 comprises 17 residues. Germline V lookup: CDR1 SEHNR, CDR2 FQNEAQ (reference sequence). The V gene lost 8 bases and the J gene lost 3 bases, with 24 bases spanning the gap. As for this clone: The antigen is unknown.

CD45RO negativity and positive selection for CCR7 defined naive CD8 cells, a population that excluded terminally differentiated effector memory CD45RA+ cells. Produced via immunoSEQ multiplex PCR; TCRdb's table is partial and in-frame only. The profile covers some 740,000 clones, with 80% to 95% appearing a single time and 24% taken by the ten largest. Sequencing was done on a sample of naive CD8+ T cells sorted from blood. This TCR derives from a man aged 25 to 45 in good health. J is TRBJ2-3 and V is TRBV7-9; D possibly corresponds to TRBD2 (7 bases). This CDR3 reads CASRGGPSGGWTDTQYF. The CDR3 nucleotides are TGTGCCAGCCGAGGGGGGCCTAGCGGAGGGTGGACAGATACGCAGTATTTT.